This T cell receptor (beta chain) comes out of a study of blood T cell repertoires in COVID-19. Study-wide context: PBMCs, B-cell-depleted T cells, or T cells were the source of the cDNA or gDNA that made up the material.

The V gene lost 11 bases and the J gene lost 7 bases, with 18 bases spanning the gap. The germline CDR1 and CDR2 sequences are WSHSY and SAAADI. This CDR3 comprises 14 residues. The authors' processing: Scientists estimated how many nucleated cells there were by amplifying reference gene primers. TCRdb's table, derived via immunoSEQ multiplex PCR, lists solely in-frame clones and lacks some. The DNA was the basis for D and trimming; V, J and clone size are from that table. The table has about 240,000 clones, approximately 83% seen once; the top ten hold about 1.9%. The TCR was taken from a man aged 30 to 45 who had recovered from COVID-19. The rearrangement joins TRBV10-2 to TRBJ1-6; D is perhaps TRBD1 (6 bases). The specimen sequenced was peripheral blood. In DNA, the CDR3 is TGCGCCTCCTCCTTGAGCCAGGGGAATTCACCCCTCCACTTT. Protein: CASSLSQGNSPLHF.